The 21 T cell receptor beta chains in this list originate from one sample, sequenced in a study of CD8+CD57+ T cells in acquired aplastic anemia. Researchers used genomic DNA as the template to profile TCR beta VDJ and CDR3. TCRdb re-derived calls from the reads in MiXCR, one entry per CDR3 protein. Of 200,000 to 250,000 distinct CDR3 sequences in the sample, approximately 35% were seen once. Sequenced material: sorted CD4+, CD8+, or CD8+CD57+ T cells (not recorded which) from PBMCs. The origin of the receptors is a human donor in good health, serving as a control.

This clonotype was recorded a few times. One base away lies a much larger clone, so this may be a sequencing read error. The chain couples TRBV9 to TRBJ2-3, with 13 bases fitting TRBD2. This CDR3 is built from 15 residues. With V trimmed by 3 bases and J by 5 bases, 3 bases remained unmatched. CDR1 is SGDLS and CDR2 is YYNGEE in the germline V gene. The CDR3 DNA is TGTGCCAGCAGCGCGACTAGCGGGGGGAAAGATACGCAGTATTTT. Its translation is CASSATSGGKDTQYF.

The genes are TRBV28 and TRBJ1-1, with TRBD1 identical over 9 bases. The CDR3 runs 18 residues. J gave up 1 base and V 0 bases, and 9 bases lay outside the gene matches. CDR1 and CDR2 from the germline V gene are MDHEN and SYDVKM. The CDR3 is CASSLWSLQTGGNTEAFF. Here the CDR3 DNA reads TGTGCCAGCAGTTTATGGTCCCTCCAGACAGGGGGGAACACTGAAGCTTTCTTT.

In its sample, this clonotype was seen many times. J is TRBJ1-1 and V is TRBV5-1, with D unclear. The CDR3 has 16 residues. With 4 bases removed from V and 1 base from J, the gap between germline ends came to 17 bases. Germline CDR1 and CDR2: SGHRS and YFSETQ. In nucleotides, the CDR3 is TGCGCCAGCAGCCTGACGCCCACGGTGTCGAACACTGAAGCTTTCTTT. This encodes CASSLTPTVSNTEAFF.

A few counts support this clonotype. This chain links TRBV7-2 with TRBJ1-1; 7 bases match TRBD1. Losses at the gene ends were 1 base for V and 5 bases for J; bases not matched to a gene: 7. Looked up from germline, CDR1 is SGHTA and CDR2 is FQGNSA. The CDR3 is made up of 15 amino acids. The CDR3 nucleotides read TGTGCCAGCAGCTTAGATCTCGACAGGGTGACTGAAGCTTTCTTT. Its translation is CASSLDLDRVTEAFF.

This clonotype was observed at least ten times. This chain links TRBV19 with TRBJ2-1, with D perhaps matching TRBD2 (6 bases). Trimming removed 6 bases at V and 9 bases at J, with 15 bases between. Germline V gene data show CDR1 as LNHDA and CDR2 as SQIVND (reference sequence). CDR3 length: 13 residues. The CDR3 nucleotides read TGTGCCAGTAGGAACCCGGGGAGGTTTGAGCAGTTCTTC. Protein sequence: CASRNPGRFEQFF.

The J gene is TRBJ2-5, the V gene TRBV3-1; 8 positions match TRBD2. The CDR3 is made up of 14 amino acids. Germline CDR1 LGHDT, CDR2 YNNKEL (reference sequence). V was pared by 4 bases and J by 12 bases, with 13 bases of the junction left unmatched. The CDR3 nucleotides read TGTGCCAGCAGCCCCCGTCCCGGGACTAGGGTTGAGTACTTC. Translated, it gives CASSPRPGTRVEYF.

This clonotype came up many times. V usage is TRBV2 and J usage is TRBJ1-2, with D uncertain. Germline V CDR1 and CDR2: SNHLY, FYNNEI. The length of the CDR3 is 13 residues. V was clipped by 3 bases and J by 4 bases, with 9 bases between them. Here the CDR3 DNA reads TGTGCCAGCAGTGAGAAGGTCGGCTATGGCTACACCTTC. It encodes CASSEKVGYGYTF. The entire variable domain, with the rest obtained from reference TRBV2 and TRBJ1-2, is as follows: EPEVTQTPSHQVTQMGQEVILRCVPISNHLYFYWYRQILGQKVEFLVSFYNNEISEKSEIFDDQFSVERPDGSNFTLKIRSTKLEDSAMYFCASSEKVGYGYTFGSGTRLTVV.

The rearrangement links TRBV4-1 to TRBJ1-1; D remains unclear. The CDR3 contains 17 residues. From germline, CDR1 is MGHRA and CDR2 YSYEKL. V was clipped by 1 base and J by 2 bases, with 17 bases between them. The DNA for the CDR3 is TGCGCCAGCAGCCAAGGGTTTCTCGGGTTTGGAAACACTGAAGCTTTCTTT. Translating it yields CASSQGFLGFGNTEAFF.

This clonotype has ten or more counts. This chain uses TRBV20-1 with TRBJ1-1; no definite D call. CDR1 is DFQATT, CDR2 SNEGSKA, per germline (reference sequence). Trimming took 3 bases from V and 6 from J, leaving 8 bases between them. The CDR3 contains 11 residues. The CDR3 sequence is CSARSPAEAFF. CDR3 coding DNA: TGCAGTGCTAGGTCGCCTGCTGAAGCTTTCTTT.

This clonotype was recorded a few times. A much larger clone differs by one base, so this may be a read error. This chain connects TRBV7-3 to TRBJ1-2; D remains ambiguous. The CDR3 loop spans 14 amino acids. CDR1 is SGHTA and CDR2 is FQGTGA in the germline V gene. CDR3: CASSLNPHGDGYAF. CDR3 nucleotides: TGTGCCAGCAGCTTAAACCCCCACGGGGATGGCTACGCCTTC. Together with reference TRBV7-3 and TRBJ1-2, the CDR3 gives the full variable domain: GAGVSQTPSNKVTEKGKYVELRCDPISGHTALYWYRQSLGQGPEFLIYFQGTGAADDSGLPNDRFFAVRPEGSVSTLKIQRTERGDSAVYLCASSLNPHGDGYAFGSGTRLTVV.

The chain employs TRBV29-1 and TRBJ2-1; D is unclear. V gave up 4 bases and J gave up 1 base, with 11 bases separating them. This CDR3 is 14 amino acids long. Germline V gives CDR1 SQVTM, CDR2 ANQGSEA. The CDR3 sequence: CSVVGGGSYNEQFF. As DNA, the CDR3 is TGCAGCGTTGTGGGTGGCGGATCCTACAATGAGCAGTTCTTC.

Points on this clonotype: A much more abundant neighbour one base away suggests this may be a read error. The CDR3 sequence: CASSLSGAYGYTF. CDR3 coding DNA: TGTGCCAGCAGCTTGTCAGGGGCTTATGGCTACACCTTC. The genes are TRBV7-8 and TRBJ1-2; D is possibly TRBD1 (6 bases). The length of the CDR3 is 13 residues. V was shortened by 3 bases and J by 5 bases, with 10 bases between the two germline ends. CDR1 is SGHVS and CDR2 is FQNEAQ in the germline V gene.

This clonotype came up many times. V and J are TRBV5-1 and TRBJ2-5, with D perhaps being TRBD1 or TRBD2 (5 bases each). The CDR3 sequence is 14 residues long. The V gene lost 5 bases and the J gene lost 1 base, with 12 bases spanning the gap. The germline gives CDR1 SGHRS, CDR2 YFSETQ. The DNA of the CDR3 is TGCGCCAGCAGTCCCAGGGCGGGCCAAGAGACCCAGTACTTC. This gives the protein CASSPRAGQETQYF.

This clonotype was seen a handful of times. The rearrangement joins TRBV6-1 to TRBJ1-3, with D maybe TRBD1 (6 bases). The germline V gene encodes CDR1 MNHNS and CDR2 SASEGT. CDR3 length equals 14 residues. V was trimmed by 10 bases and J by 0 bases, leaving 13 bases between them. DNA for the CDR3: TGTGCCACCTCGGCAGGGGCCTCTGGAAACACCATATATTTT. Encoded protein: CATSAGASGNTIYF.

The rearrangement uses TRBV20-1 and TRBJ2-1, with TRBD2 identical over 14 bases. The CDR3 spans 15 residues. V was clipped by 5 bases and J by 8 bases; unmatched bases: 8. CDR1 and CDR2 from the germline V gene are DFQATT and SNEGSKA (reference sequence). The CDR3 DNA follows: TGCAGTGCTTCCGGGACTAGCGGGAGAAGCGATGAGCAGTTCTTC. This translates into CSASGTSGRSDEQFF.

A few counts support this clonotype. The chain has TRBV6-1 and TRBJ1-2; 12 bases agree with TRBD1. This CDR3 region has 18 residues. In germline, CDR1 is MNHNS, CDR2 SASEGT. V was clipped by 6 bases and J by 0 bases; unmatched bases: 11. The DNA of the CDR3 is TGTGCCAGCAGCAATAGCCCGGGACAGGGGGCCACTAACTATGGCTACACCTTC. Residues: CASSNSPGQGATNYGYTF.

The chain links TRBV12-3 or TRBV12-4 to TRBJ2-6; D call uncertain. V dropped 6 bases and J dropped 6 bases, with 15 bases sitting between them. The CDR3 consists of 15 residues. CDR3 DNA sequence: TGTGCCAGCAGCCAAGGTCAAGTTTTGGCCAACGTCCTGACTTTC. This encodes CASSQGQVLANVLTF.

V and J are TRBV30 and TRBJ1-3; unclear D gene. This CDR3 spans 11 amino acids. From germline, CDR1 is GTSNPN and CDR2 SVGIG (reference sequence). Trimming shortened V by 2 bases and J by 2 bases, and 1 base separated the two germline ends. CDR3 nucleotide sequence: TGTGCCTGGAGTACTGGAAACACCATATATTTT. Amino acid sequence: CAWSTGNTIYF.

This clonotype was seen at least ten times. J is TRBJ2-7 and V is TRBV12-3 or TRBV12-4; no firm D call. This CDR3 has 11 residues. V was trimmed by 5 bases and J by 7 bases, leaving 9 bases between them. CDR3: CASSRHGEQYF. In nucleotides, the CDR3 is TGTGCCAGCAGTCGACATGGGGAGCAGTACTTC.

The chain uses TRBV5-1 and TRBJ1-2, with no clear D. Per the germline V gene, CDR1 is SGHRS and CDR2 is YFSETQ. The V and J ends lost 3 bases and 8 bases respectively, with 23 bases between them. The CDR3 is made up of 16 amino acids. CDR3 in DNA: TGCGCCAGCAGCTCTACCGCAGGTCCCGAGGTTCCCGGCTACACCTTC. It codes for CASSSTAGPEVPGYTF.

This clonotype was recorded at least ten times. The chain links TRBV9 to TRBJ1-1, with D hard to call. CDR3 size: 13 residues. Trimming removed 0 bases at V and 11 bases at J, with 14 bases between. The germline V gene has CDR1 SGDLS and CDR2 YYNGEE. The CDR3 DNA is TGTGCCAGCAGCGTAGACTGGAGGACCGCGGCTTTCTTT. As protein: CASSVDWRTAAFF. The full variable domain, its missing parts supplied by reference TRBV9 and TRBJ1-1, is DSGVTQTPKHLITATGQRVTLRCSPRSGDLSVYWYQQSLDQGLQFLIQYYNGEERAKGNILERFSAQQFPDLHSELNLSSLELGDSALYFCASSVDWRTAAFFGQGTRLTVV.